Included here is one TCR beta chain sequence, with context. Methods used by the authors: By means of reference gene primer amplification, nucleated cell counts were estimated. The table came from immunoSEQ multiplex PCR; TCRdb's copy has only in-frame clones and leaves some out. V and J calls and clone size are given by that table; D and trimming were obtained from the DNA. The sample lists about 98,000 clones; less than 85% were seen once. This specimen comes from a study of blood T cell repertoires in COVID-19. Overall study context: Donors in the United States, Italy and Spain gave samples during acute or convalescent COVID-19.

J lost 5 bases, V lost 6 bases, and 5 bases had no gene match. CDR1 is MNHEY, CDR2 SMNVEV, per germline (reference sequence). The CDR3 has 13 amino acids. The clonotype was recovered from a man between 65 and 85 years old with active or convalescent COVID-19. The rearrangement links TRBV27 to TRBJ1-1, with 8 positions matching TRBD1. Input material: peripheral blood. The DNA of the CDR3 is TGTGCCAGCAGGTACAGGGGGAATACTGAAGCTTTCTTT. Protein sequence: CASRYRGNTEAFF.